One sample yielded the 30 T cell receptor beta chains listed below, sequenced in a study of cytomegalovirus exposure and HLA in healthy donors. The assay was immunoSEQ multiplex PCR, and TCRdb's table has in-frame clones only and misses some. The sample contains 200,000 to 250,000 clones, approximately 87% of which appear only once. What was sequenced was PBMCs. Receptor source: a woman aged 18 to 35 in good health and CMV-seronegative.

The gene calls are TRBV6-5 and TRBJ1-4; D call uncertain. Per germline, CDR1 MNHEY and CDR2 SVGAGI. The V end lost 6 bases, the J end lost 7 bases, and 15 bases lay between the germline ends. The CDR3 length is 14 residues. The CDR3 region is CASSLAGNSEKLFF. CDR3 nucleotide sequence: TGTGCCAGCAGCCTCGCCGGCAACTCTGAAAAACTGTTTTTT.

This sequence joins TRBV6-1 and TRBJ1-5; perhaps TRBD1 as D (6 bases). CDR1 MNHNS and CDR2 SASEGT come from the germline V gene. Trimming removed 7 bases at V and 6 bases at J, with 16 bases between. This CDR3 region has 14 residues. The CDR3 DNA reads as TGTGCCAGCAACGACAGGCGATCCACTCAGCCCCAGCATTTT. Amino acids: CASNDRRSTQPQHF.

In this sample, this clone turned up once. The chain joins TRBV19 to TRBJ2-3, with a weak D call TRBD2 (5 bases). The germline V gene encodes CDR1 LNHDA and CDR2 SQIVND (reference sequence). V gave up 6 bases and J gave up 4 bases, with 17 bases separating them. The length of the CDR3 is 15 residues. CDR3 region: CASRLSPQRADTQYF. The CDR3 coding sequence is TGTGCCAGTAGGCTGTCACCTCAGAGGGCAGATACGCAGTATTTT.

The chain couples TRBV28 to TRBJ1-4; D is uncertain. The V end was cut by 2 bases, the J end by 5 bases, with 9 bases between. Germline loops: CDR1 MDHEN, CDR2 SYDVKM. This CDR3 has 14 amino acids. CDR3 loop: CASSLGQPNEKLFF. The CDR3 DNA follows: TGTGCCAGCAGTTTAGGGCAGCCCAATGAAAAACTGTTTTTT.

This chain connects TRBV5-1 to TRBJ2-5; tentatively, D is TRBD2 (7 bases). The germline V gene encodes CDR1 SGHRS and CDR2 YFSETQ. This CDR3 comprises 15 residues. V gave up 7 bases and J gave up 4 bases, with 20 bases separating them. Here the CDR3 reads CASGMGGREVETQYF. In DNA, the CDR3 is TGCGCCAGCGGCATGGGGGGGCGAGAGGTAGAGACCCAGTACTTC.

V is TRBV5-1 and J is TRBJ1-6; TRBD1 matches at 8 bases. The CDR3 contains 17 residues. Unmatched junction bases numbered 14, after V lost 4 bases and J lost 8 bases. Germline V lookup: CDR1 SGHRS, CDR2 YFSETQ. CDR3 sequence (DNA): TGCGCCAGCAGCCAGGGACAGGCCGCAAGCTTTCATTCACCCCTCCACTTT. It encodes CASSQGQAASFHSPLHF.

This clone appeared once. The CDR3 spells CASSPGSGPTDTQYF. The CDR3 DNA is TGTGCCAGCAGCCCTGGGAGCGGGCCCACAGATACGCAGTATTTT. The V call is TRBV11-2, the J call TRBJ2-3, with D perhaps TRBD2 (6 bases). Trimming left V 5 bases short and J 2 bases short, with 14 bases between. This CDR3 region has 15 residues. The germline gives CDR1 SGHAT, CDR2 FQNNGV.

This rearrangement joins TRBV7-8 to TRBJ1-2, with D unclear. Germline V gives CDR1 SGHVS, CDR2 FQNEAQ. The germline V and J ends were trimmed by 5 bases and 4 bases, with 11 bases remaining between them. The CDR3 runs to 13 residues. The DNA of the CDR3 is TGTGCCAGCAGCCTGCCTCTGGCCTATGGCTACACCTTC. This codes for CASSLPLAYGYTF.

This rearrangement joins TRBV4-2 to TRBJ2-1, with D perhaps TRBD2 (5 bases). The V and J ends lost 1 base and 9 bases respectively, with 7 bases between them. The germline V gene has CDR1 LGHNA and CDR2 YNFKEQ. The length of the CDR3 is 12 residues. The CDR3, as DNA: TGTGCCAGCAGCCAAGGGGGAGTTGAGCAGTTCTTC. The encoded protein is CASSQGGVEQFF.

V is TRBV2 and J is TRBJ1-3, with 10 positions matching TRBD1. This CDR3 contains 16 residues. The V gene end was trimmed by 4 bases and the J gene end by 3 bases; junction bases not matched to a gene: 6. Germline V CDR1 and CDR2: SNHLY, FYNNEI. CDR3 in amino acids: CASSGDRGPRGNTIYF. In DNA form, the CDR3 reads TGTGCCAGCAGTGGGGACAGGGGCCCGCGTGGAAACACCATATATTTT.

The gene calls are TRBV27 and TRBJ2-7; D might be TRBD1 (5 bases). V was trimmed by 6 bases and J by 4 bases, leaving 19 bases between them. CDR1 and CDR2 from the germline V gene are MNHEY and SMNVEV (reference sequence). This CDR3 comprises 15 residues. The CDR3 DNA is TGTGCCAGCAGCCCCGACGAGACAGTAGGATACGAGCAGTACTTC. Translation gives CASSPDETVGYEQYF.

The chain couples TRBV2 to TRBJ2-1; D possibly corresponds to TRBD1 (6 bases). CDR3 length: 15 residues. Trimming removed 8 bases at V and 6 bases at J, with 20 bases between. Germline V lookup: CDR1 SNHLY, CDR2 FYNNEI. CDR3 amino acids: CASPDWGRGVNEQFF. CDR3 coding DNA: TGTGCCAGCCCCGACTGGGGCAGGGGTGTCAATGAGCAGTTCTTC.

This clone was observed many times. This chain joins TRBV2 and TRBJ1-2; TRBD1 aligns across 11 bases. Trimming at V came to 1 base and at J to 6 bases, leaving 7 bases not matched to a gene. The CDR3 contains 16 residues. The V gene's germline CDR1 is SNHLY and CDR2 FYNNEI. CDR3 nucleotides: TGTGCCAGCAGTGAAGTCCTCCGGGACAGGGGGAATGGCTACACCTTC. This encodes CASSEVLRDRGNGYTF. Full variable domain (rest looked up from reference TRBV2 and TRBJ1-2): EPEVTQTPSHQVTQMGQEVILRCVPISNHLYFYWYRQILGQKVEFLVSFYNNEISEKSEIFDDQFSVERPDGSNFTLKIRSTKLEDSAMYFCASSEVLRDRGNGYTFGSGTRLTVV.

This sequence joins TRBV28 and TRBJ1-2; the D gene is possibly TRBD1 (6 bases). Germline V CDR1 and CDR2: MDHEN, SYDVKM. This CDR3 comprises 14 residues. V was shortened by 5 bases and J by 7 bases, with 17 bases between the two germline ends. In nucleotides, the CDR3 is TGTGCCAGCAGTCAGACAGGTAGCCCCAGTGGCTACACCTTC. Its protein product is CASSQTGSPSGYTF.

This clone has more than one count but fewer than ten. The CDR3 sequence: CASSPTQADGYTF. CDR3 DNA sequence: TGTGCCAGCAGCCCGACACAAGCCGATGGCTACACCTTC. V usage is TRBV6-1 and J usage is TRBJ1-2; D is uncertain. The CDR3 has 13 amino acids. V shed 6 bases and J shed 6 bases, with 14 bases lying between them. The germline gives CDR1 MNHNS, CDR2 SASEGT.

V usage is TRBV23-1 and J usage is TRBJ2-7; D assignment may be TRBD1 or TRBD2 (5 bases each). TRBV23-1 is reported as an ORF; its role is uncertain. Trimming pared 7 bases from V and 2 bases from J, leaving 18 bases between. This CDR3 is built from 15 residues. CDR3 loop: CASTFRDLAPYEQYF. The DNA of the CDR3 is TGCGCCAGCACCTTCCGGGACCTCGCCCCCTACGAGCAGTACTTC.

The rearrangement links TRBV11-2 to TRBJ2-5, with D perhaps TRBD2 (6 bases). The V gene lost 3 bases and the J gene lost 2 bases, with 13 bases spanning the gap. This CDR3 region has 15 residues. Germline V gene sequence: CDR1 SGHAT, CDR2 FQNNGV. The CDR3 sequence: CASSFVRGLQETQYF. CDR3 DNA sequence: TGTGCCAGCAGCTTTGTGCGGGGACTGCAAGAGACCCAGTACTTC. Combining the CDR3 with reference TRBV11-2 and TRBJ2-5 gives the whole variable domain EAGVAQSPRYKIIEKRQSVAFWCNPISGHATLYWYQQILGQGPKLLIQFQNNGVVDDSQLPKDRFSAERLKGVDSTLKIQPAKLEDSAVYLCASSFVRGLQETQYFGPGTRLLVL.

This chain joins TRBV10-3 and TRBJ1-1; TRBD1 matches at 7 bases. Per germline, CDR1 ENHRY and CDR2 SYGVKD. V trimming: 2 bases; J trimming: 7 bases; junction bases outside the gene matches: 10. The CDR3 is made up of 15 amino acids. CDR3 nucleotide sequence: TGTGCCATCAGTGAGACAGGGGTGGTTCAAGGTGAAGCTTTCTTT. This codes for CAISETGVVQGEAFF.

This chain joins TRBV5-1 and TRBJ2-3; 12 positions match TRBD2. The CDR3 has 17 amino acids. Germline CDR1 and CDR2: SGHRS and YFSETQ. V shed 0 bases and J 5 bases; nucleotides not matched to a gene: 7. The CDR3 DNA is TGCGCCAGCAGCTTGGAGCTAGCGGGAGGGCCAGAAGATACGCAGTATTTT. Its translation: CASSLELAGGPEDTQYF.

This rearrangement joins TRBV28 to TRBJ1-1; 7 nucleotides line up with TRBD1. Germline CDR1 is MDHEN and CDR2 is SYDVKM. Losses at the gene ends were 5 bases for V and 1 base for J; bases not matched to a gene: 7. CDR3 length equals 15 residues. CDR3 sequence reads: CASSRGQVWNTEAFF. The CDR3 nucleotides are TGTGCCAGCAGTCGCGGACAGGTTTGGAACACTGAAGCTTTCTTT.

This clone was detected only a few times. The rearrangement links TRBV28 to TRBJ2-7, with TRBD1 matching over 9 bases. In germline, CDR1 is MDHEN, CDR2 SYDVKM. J lost 4 bases, V lost 6 bases, and 7 bases had no gene match. The CDR3 spans 14 residues. The CDR3 region is CASSPRTGVYEQYF. CDR3 in DNA: TGTGCCAGCAGCCCCCGGACAGGGGTTTACGAGCAGTACTTC.

The chain carries TRBV27 and TRBJ2-5; no clear D. V lost 5 bases, J lost 4 bases, and 14 bases lay in between. CDR3 length: 14 residues. CDR1 is MNHEY, CDR2 SMNVEV, per germline (reference sequence). The CDR3 DNA reads as TGTGCCAGCAGTAATTCCTGGGGTTCAGAGACCCAGTACTTC. Amino acids: CASSNSWGSETQYF.

V usage is TRBV2 and J usage is TRBJ2-2, with no clear D. This CDR3 spans 17 amino acids. V was shortened by 0 bases and J by 2 bases, with 13 bases between the two germline ends. Germline V CDR1 and CDR2: SNHLY, FYNNEI. CDR3 nucleotide sequence: TGTGCCAGCAGTGAAGCTTCGGGCGGATCAAACACCGGGGAGCTGTTTTTT. It codes for CASSEASGGSNTGELFF. The full variable domain, in which reference TRBV2 and TRBJ2-2 provide the parts outside the CDR3, is EPEVTQTPSHQVTQMGQEVILRCVPISNHLYFYWYRQILGQKVEFLVSFYNNEISEKSEIFDDQFSVERPDGSNFTLKIRSTKLEDSAMYFCASSEASGGSNTGELFFGEGSRLTVL.

The gene calls are TRBV27 and TRBJ2-1; weak D call: TRBD1 (6 bases). Germline V CDR1 and CDR2: MNHEY, SMNVEV (reference sequence). The CDR3 loop spans 14 amino acids. The germline V and J ends were trimmed by 2 bases and 2 bases, with 7 bases remaining between them. The CDR3 DNA is TGTGCCAGCAGTTTAAGGGACACCTACAATGAGCAGTTCTTC. Its translation is CASSLRDTYNEQFF.

The table lists this clone with a count of one. V is TRBV9 and J is TRBJ2-3, with TRBD2 matching 9 bases. This CDR3 comprises 16 residues. Germline V gene data show CDR1 as SGDLS and CDR2 as YYNGEE. V shed 0 bases and J 4 bases; nucleotides not matched to a gene: 6. The CDR3 DNA reads as TGTGCCAGCAGCGTAGGCGGGGGGGGTAGTGCAGATACGCAGTATTTT. Protein product: CASSVGGGGSADTQYF.

The genes are TRBV5-1 and TRBJ2-5; tentative D call: TRBD2 (6 bases). The CDR3 covers 14 residues. With 0 bases removed from V and 5 bases from J, the gap between germline ends came to 11 bases. Germline V CDR1 and CDR2: SGHRS, YFSETQ. In DNA, the CDR3 is TGCGCCAGCAGCTTGGGGCGGGGTCCCGAGACCCAGTACTTC. It specifies CASSLGRGPETQYF.

The chain carries TRBV7-6 and TRBJ2-7, with D maybe TRBD1 (6 bases). V lost 5 bases and J lost 2, with 10 bases in between. Germline values: CDR1 SGHVS, CDR2 FNYEAQ. This CDR3 contains 13 residues. The CDR3 nucleotides read TGTGCCAGCAGCCGACAGGAGACCTACGAGCAGTACTTC. It yields the protein CASSRQETYEQYF.

V and J are TRBV25-1 and TRBJ2-5; TRBD1 aligns across 7 bases. The CDR3 has 14 residues. The trim removed 6 bases at V and 5 bases at J, leaving 9 bases unmatched. The V gene's germline CDR1 is MGHDK and CDR2 SYGVNS. CDR3 DNA: TGTGCCAGCAGGGGCCTGACAGGGCAGGAGACCCAGTACTTC. It translates to CASRGLTGQETQYF.

The chain uses TRBV7-6 and TRBJ2-3; D is ambiguous. V dropped 1 base and J dropped 6 bases, with 17 bases sitting between them. The CDR3 totals 16 residues. Germline CDR1 SGHVS, CDR2 FNYEAQ. CDR3 region: CASSLEWRSNRDTQYF. As DNA, the CDR3 is TGTGCCAGCAGCTTAGAATGGCGGTCAAATCGGGATACGCAGTATTTT.

The V gene is TRBV5-1, the J gene TRBJ2-7; D gene uncertain. This CDR3 contains 13 residues. Germline loops: CDR1 SGHRS, CDR2 YFSETQ. Trimming left V 0 bases short and J 2 bases short, with 6 bases between. CDR3 sequence: CASSLGSPYEQYF. Here the CDR3 DNA reads TGCGCCAGCAGCTTGGGGAGTCCCTACGAGCAGTACTTC.